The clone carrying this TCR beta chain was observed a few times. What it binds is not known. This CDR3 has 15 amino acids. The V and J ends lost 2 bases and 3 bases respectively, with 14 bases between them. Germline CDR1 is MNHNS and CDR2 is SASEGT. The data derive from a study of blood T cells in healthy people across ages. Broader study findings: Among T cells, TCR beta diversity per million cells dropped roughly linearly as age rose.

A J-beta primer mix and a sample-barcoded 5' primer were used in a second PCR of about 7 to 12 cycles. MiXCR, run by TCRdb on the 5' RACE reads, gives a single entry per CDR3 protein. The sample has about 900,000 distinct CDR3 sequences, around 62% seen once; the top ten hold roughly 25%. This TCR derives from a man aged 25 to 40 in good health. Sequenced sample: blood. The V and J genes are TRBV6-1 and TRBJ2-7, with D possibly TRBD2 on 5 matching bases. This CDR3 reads CASSEPSGFLYEQYF. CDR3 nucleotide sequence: TGTGCCAGCAGTGAACCCTCGGGATTCCTCTACGAGCAGTACTTC.